These 20 T cell receptor beta chains share one sample of origin, sequenced in a study of cytomegalovirus exposure and HLA in healthy donors. A multiplex PCR was run with 60 Vbeta primers and 13 Jbeta primers. Libraries were prepared by immunoSEQ multiplex PCR; TCRdb keeps only in-frame clonotypes and omits some of them. The profile shows more than 85,000 clones, about 70% of them singletons. Sequenced material: PBMCs. These receptor sequences come from a man aged 30-40 years in good health and CMV-seronegative.

Here the CDR3 reads CASRPLGGLEAFF. The CDR3 DNA sequence: TGTGCCAGCAGGCCCCTGGGGGGGCTTGAAGCTTTCTTT. The genes are TRBV7-6 and TRBJ1-1; TRBD1 might be the D (6 bases). The CDR3 length is 13 residues. Germline CDR1 is SGHVS and CDR2 is FNYEAQ. Trimming removed 6 bases at V and 7 bases at J, with 15 bases between.

CDR3 DNA sequence: TGTGCCAGTAGTCTCAGCGGTAGCGGGAGGGCCAATGAGCAGTTCTTC. It yields the protein CASSLSGSGRANEQFF. This rearrangement joins TRBV19 to TRBJ2-1; 11 nucleotides agree with TRBD2. CDR1 is LNHDA, CDR2 SQIVND, per germline (reference sequence). The CDR3 covers 16 residues. V gave up 5 bases and J gave up 6 bases; unmatched junction bases: 9.

The CDR3 sequence is CASSLGRGQGTGELFF. As DNA, the CDR3 is TGTGCCAGCAGCTTAGGACGGGGACAGGGGACCGGGGAGCTGTTTTTT. The rearrangement joins TRBV7-9 to TRBJ1-3; TRBD1 matches 10 bases. The closer fit of TRBJ2-2 to the DNA end suggests the J call may be wrong. The CDR3 loop spans 16 amino acids. Germline V gene lookup returns CDR1 SEHNR and CDR2 FQNEAQ (reference sequence).

Notes on this clone: The sample has other DNA sequences that encode this CDR3 too. This chain connects TRBV11-2 to TRBJ2-7; tentatively, D is TRBD1 (6 bases). The CDR3 extends over 12 amino acids. Looked up from germline, CDR1 is SGHAT and CDR2 is FQNNGV. V lost 5 bases and J 3 bases, leaving 8 bases between the germline ends. The DNA of the CDR3 is TGTGCCAGCAGCCCCAGGGGCTACGAGCAGTACTTC. Its translation: CASSPRGYEQYF. Drawing the rest from reference TRBV11-2 and TRBJ2-7, the complete variable domain is EAGVAQSPRYKIIEKRQSVAFWCNPISGHATLYWYQQILGQGPKLLIQFQNNGVVDDSQLPKDRFSAERLKGVDSTLKIQPAKLEDSAVYLCASSPRGYEQYFGPGTRLTVT.

The chain recombines TRBV9 with TRBJ2-3; 8 positions agree with TRBD1. Germline CDR1 and CDR2: SGDLS and YYNGEE. With V trimmed by 4 bases and J by 0 bases, 7 bases remained unmatched. The CDR3 covers 16 residues. CDR3 region: CASSLTGASSTDTQYF. CDR3 coding DNA: TGTGCCAGCAGCTTGACAGGGGCATCTAGCACAGATACGCAGTATTTT.

The CDR3 protein is CATSRQVTYNEQFF. For the CDR3, the DNA is TGTGCCACCAGCAGACAGGTTACCTACAATGAGCAGTTCTTC. The chain is built from TRBV15 and TRBJ2-1; D gene ambiguous. The V gene's germline CDR1 is LNHNV and CDR2 YYDKDF (reference sequence). The CDR3 has 14 residues. V shed 2 bases and J shed 2 bases, with 7 bases lying between them. Variable domain in full (rest from reference TRBV15 and TRBJ2-1): DAMVIQNPRYQVTQFGKPVTLSCSQTLNHNVMYWYQQKSSQAPKLLFHYYDKDFNNEADTPDNFQSRRPNTSFCFLDIRSPGLGDTAMYLCATSRQVTYNEQFFGPGTRLTVL.

This clone came up a few times. The chain has TRBV6-1 and TRBJ2-7; D unresolved. V gave up 1 base and J gave up 1 base, with 8 bases separating them. Germline lookup yields CDR1 MNHNS and CDR2 SASEGT. The CDR3 sequence is 14 residues long. The CDR3 protein is CASSEVAESYEQYF. Here the CDR3 DNA reads TGTGCCAGCAGTGAAGTGGCGGAGTCCTACGAGCAGTACTTC.

This clone was detected only once. V is TRBV21-1 and J is TRBJ2-3; TRBD2 reflects the table's D call only, with no check against the DNA. TRBV21-1 is given as a pseudogene. There are 19 residues in the CDR3. In nucleotides, the CDR3 is TGTGCCAGCACCGGAACGGAGGGACTAGCGGGATTCCGCACAGATACGCAGTATTTT. Its translation is CASTGTEGLAGFRTDTQYF.

In this sample, this clone turned up once. This chain joins TRBV6-6 and TRBJ1-3; 9 nucleotides line up with TRBD1. The CDR3 consists of 15 residues. Looked up from germline, CDR1 is MNHNY and CDR2 is SVGAGI (reference sequence). J lost 3 bases, V lost 7 bases, and 7 bases had no gene match. The CDR3 loop reads CASNTQGADGNTIYF. The CDR3 bases are TGTGCCAGCAACACACAGGGGGCTGATGGAAACACCATATATTTT.

This clone was seen a single time. One end of the junction fails to match germline, which may point to a read error. Other DNA sequences in this specimen translate into the identical CDR3. The rearrangement links TRBV5-4 to TRBJ2-7; 11 bases agree with TRBD2. Per germline, CDR1 SGHNT and CDR2 YYREEE (reference sequence). The CDR3 has 15 residues. CDR3 in DNA: TGTGCCAGCAGCCTGGAAGGGACTAGCGGATACGAGCAGTACTTT. Translation: CASSLEGTSGYEQYF. Supplemented by reference TRBV5-4 and TRBJ2-7, the full variable domain reads ETGVTQSPTHLIKTRGQQVTLRCSSQSGHNTVSWYQQALGQGPQFIFQYYREEENGRGNFPPRFSGLQFPNYSSELNVNALELDDSALYLCASSLEGTSGYEQYFGPGTRLTVT.

This clone was seen only once. The V gene is TRBV6-5, the J gene TRBJ1-1; TRBD1 is a possible D gene (5 bases). Trimming left V 0 bases short and J 7 bases short, with 15 bases between. The CDR3 has 15 residues. CDR1 and CDR2 (germline): MNHEY, SVGAGI. The CDR3 spells CASSYSNAGRSEAFF. The CDR3 DNA reads TGTGCCAGCAGTTACTCGAATGCGGGGCGAAGTGAAGCTTTCTTT.

The V call is TRBV4-3, the J call TRBJ2-5; D perhaps matches TRBD1 (6 bases). Germline V lookup: CDR1 LGHNA, CDR2 YSLEER. V lost 0 bases and J lost 4, with 12 bases in between. The CDR3 is made up of 15 amino acids. In nucleotides, the CDR3 is TGCGCCAGCAGCCAAGATGCAGGCAGGGGAGAGACCCAGTACTTC. Translated, it gives CASSQDAGRGETQYF.

This chain joins TRBV27 and TRBJ2-1; TRBD2 matches at 15 bases. In germline, CDR1 is MNHEY, CDR2 SMNVEV (reference sequence). Trimming took 4 bases from V and 4 from J; bases not matched to a gene: 11. The length of the CDR3 is 19 residues. CDR3 protein: CASSSPPGLAGGSYNEQFF. DNA of the CDR3: TGTGCCAGCAGTTCGCCCCCGGGACTAGCGGGAGGATCGTACAATGAGCAGTTCTTC.

For the CDR3, the DNA is TGCGCCAGCAGCCAAGACACGACAGGGACAGAAGCTAACTATGGCTACACCTTC. Protein sequence: CASSQDTTGTEANYGYTF. V gene TRBV4-1 combines with J gene TRBJ1-2, with 7 nucleotides matching TRBD1. This CDR3 has 18 residues. Germline CDR1 MGHRA, CDR2 YSYEKL. With 0 bases clipped from V and 0 bases from J, the junction kept 10 bases outside the gene matches.

This clone was recorded only once. The chain carries TRBV18 and TRBJ2-1; a weak D match, TRBD1 (6 bases). This CDR3 is 14 amino acids long. CDR1 KGHSH and CDR2 LQKENI come from the germline V gene. V was clipped by 2 bases and J by 5 bases, with 10 bases between them. The CDR3 reads CASSPSQGNNEQFF. The CDR3 nucleotides are TGTGCCAGCTCACCATCCCAGGGGAACAATGAGCAGTTCTTC.

V is TRBV29-1 and J is TRBJ1-1, with TRBD1 as a possible D gene (5 bases). The CDR3 is made up of 15 amino acids. Trimming left V 6 bases short and J 6 bases short, with 23 bases between. The V gene's germline CDR1 is SQVTM and CDR2 ANQGSEA. This chain's CDR3 is CSVRRDQDVSAEAFF. The CDR3 bases are TGCAGCGTGAGGAGGGACCAGGACGTGAGCGCTGAAGCTTTCTTT.

This clone was detected a few times. The rearrangement links TRBV9 to TRBJ2-6; D uncertain. The germline V gene encodes CDR1 SGDLS and CDR2 YYNGEE. The CDR3 spans 17 residues. Trimming left V 4 bases short and J 0 bases short, with 14 bases between. CDR3 sequence reads: CASSTDIYISGANVLTF. The CDR3 coding sequence is TGTGCCAGCAGCACAGACATCTACATCTCTGGGGCCAACGTCCTGACTTTC.

This clone was seen more than once but under ten times. The rearrangement links TRBV2 to TRBJ2-3, with D unclear. The V gene's germline CDR1 is SNHLY and CDR2 FYNNEI. The CDR3 runs 11 residues. Trimming removed 4 bases from V and 6 bases from J, with 5 bases in between. DNA for the CDR3: TGTGCCAGCAGTGTCGGGGATACGCAGTATTTT. It encodes CASSVGDTQYF. Full variable domain (missing parts from reference TRBV2 and TRBJ2-3): EPEVTQTPSHQVTQMGQEVILRCVPISNHLYFYWYRQILGQKVEFLVSFYNNEISEKSEIFDDQFSVERPDGSNFTLKIRSTKLEDSAMYFCASSVGDTQYFGPGTRLTVL.

This sequence joins TRBV5-4 and TRBJ1-2; TRBD1 aligns across 12 bases. V lost 5 bases to trimming and J lost 2 bases; unmatched junction nucleotides: 4. CDR1 SGHNT and CDR2 YYREEE come from the germline V gene (reference sequence). This CDR3 has 15 residues. The DNA for the CDR3 is TGTGCCAGCAGATCCGGGACAGGGGGCAACTATGGCTACACCTTC. It codes for CASRSGTGGNYGYTF.

The chain has TRBV5-8 and TRBJ2-5, with 8 positions matching TRBD1. Losses at the gene ends were 0 bases for V and 4 bases for J; bases not matched to a gene: 11. There are 17 residues in the CDR3. Germline CDR1 is SGHTS and CDR2 is YDEGEE. CDR3 amino acids: CASSLERGRGRGETQYF. In nucleotides, the CDR3 is TGTGCCAGCAGCTTGGAGAGAGGCAGGGGGCGTGGAGAGACCCAGTACTTC.